This T cell receptor (beta chain) comes out of a study of CD8 T cells in Susac syndrome. With random hexamers, reverse transcription was performed on roughly 0.45 to 1 ug of RNA. Coverage of TCR beta CDR3 amplification by immunoSEQ multiplex PCR extended to 54 Vbeta and 13 Jbeta. TCRdb fed the immunoSEQ multiplex PCR reads into MiXCR, producing one record per CDR3 protein. The table has roughly 300,000 distinct CDR3 sequences, approximately 85% seen once. TEMRA cells were FACS-enriched, with CD8+ and CD4+ T cells isolated negatively. The CDR3 has 17 residues. Germline V lookup: CDR1 MNHEY, CDR2 SVGAGI. Trimming removed 0 bases from V and 7 bases from J, with 18 bases in between.

The chain uses TRBV6-5 and TRBJ2-2; maybe TRBD1 (5 bases). The TCR sequence derives from a human donor with multiple sclerosis. The specimen sequenced was CD8+ T cells from PBMCs. CDR3 protein: CASSYSPGDRDFGELFF. In DNA, the CDR3 is TGTGCCAGCAGTTACTCCCCAGGAGACAGAGATTTCGGGGAGCTGTTTTTT.